This T cell receptor beta chain was sequenced for a study of T cells after yellow fever vaccination. Deletions cut 5 bases from V and 0 bases from J, with 16 bases between. Per the germline V gene, CDR1 is MNHNS and CDR2 is SASEGT. This CDR3 comprises 17 residues. TCRdb passed the 5' RACE reads through MiXCR, listing each CDR3 protein once. The table has under 300,000 distinct CDR3 sequences, 10% to 15% seen once. This clonotype was seen only a few times. This chain links TRBV6-1 with TRBJ2-2, with D perhaps matching TRBD1 (6 bases). This clonotype was obtained from a man younger than 45 who received the YFV17D yellow fever vaccine. The specimen comprised CD4+ T cells sorted from PBMCs, sampled 45 days after the yellow fever booster vaccination. For the CDR3, the DNA is TGTGCCAGCAGTCGCATCGGACAGATCGCGAACACCGGGGAGCTGTTTTTT. It yields the protein CASSRIGQIANTGELFF.